This TCR beta chain comes out of a study of shared clonotypes between healthy human individuals. Study context: Two women and a few men aged 18 to 49 made up the donors. Overall study results and limits: It was expected that sequencing depth would affect clonotype sharing among donors. The generation probabilities recorded for non-shared clonotypes fell below those of clonotypes shared by all four donors. Sharing across four donors was seen in around 5% of naive CD4 clonotypes.

Only in-frame clones appear in the TCRdb table, and some are missing; sequencing was by immunoSEQ multiplex PCR. The data contain about 2 million clones, 90% to 95% of them singletons. About this clone itself: Its antigen is still unknown.

Germline V gene lookup returns CDR1 LNHDA and CDR2 SQIVND (reference sequence). The CDR3 contains 14 residues. The V gene end was trimmed by 7 bases and the J gene end by 6 bases; junction bases not matched to a gene: 7. This TCR was recovered from a man younger than 35 in good health. Material for sequencing was naive CD4+ T cells sorted from blood. Described subset: CD45RA+ positively selected. The chain couples TRBV19 to TRBJ1-4; 8 bases align to TRBD1. The CDR3 reads CASNRQGRDEKLFF. Here the CDR3 DNA reads TGTGCCAGTAATCGACAGGGGAGAGATGAAAAACTGTTTTTT.